Each of the 30 T cell receptor beta chains below was sequenced from the same sample in a study of T cell changes during pregnancy in multiple sclerosis. Profiled with immunoSEQ multiplex PCR; TCRdb holds only in-frame clones, not every one. The data hold 30,000 to 45,000 clones, with more than 85% observed a single time. The material was CD4+ T cells from peripheral blood mononuclear cells, obtained in the third trimester of pregnancy. Source of these receptors: a female donor in good health, enrolled as a control in a pregnancy study.

This chain connects TRBV29-1 to TRBJ2-7; D possibly corresponds to TRBD1 (7 bases). This CDR3 is built from 12 residues. Germline V gives CDR1 SQVTM, CDR2 ANQGSEA. The V and J ends lost 4 bases and 6 bases respectively, with 13 bases between them. The CDR3 loop is CSVVAGGGEQYF. The CDR3 DNA follows: TGCAGCGTTGTAGCAGGGGGAGGCGAGCAGTACTTC.

J is TRBJ2-5 and V is TRBV4-3; 7 positions match TRBD2. V shed 4 bases, J shed 4 bases, and the junction held 3 bases outside the gene matches. CDR1 and CDR2 (germline): LGHNA, YSLEER. The CDR3 spans 13 residues. This CDR3 is CASSRRGRETQYF. The DNA of the CDR3 is TGCGCCAGCAGCCGGCGGGGGAGAGAGACCCAGTACTTC.

CDR3 coding DNA: TGCGCCAGCAGCCAAGTACGGGCGGGGATCCGGGATAATTCACCCCTCCACTTT. Amino acid sequence: CASSQVRAGIRDNSPLHF. The rearrangement joins TRBV4-1 to TRBJ1-6, with D unresolved. Trimming pared 1 base from V and 5 bases from J, leaving 18 bases between. Germline CDR1 MGHRA, CDR2 YSYEKL. The CDR3 has 18 residues.

J is TRBJ1-6 and V is TRBV6-1; D is perhaps TRBD1 (5 bases). Looked up from germline, CDR1 is MNHNS and CDR2 is SASEGT. With 7 bases removed from V and 7 bases from J, the gap between germline ends came to 17 bases. The CDR3 consists of 15 residues. The CDR3 region has the DNA TGTGCCAGCACCGAACCCGCGGGACTCAATTCACCCCTCCACTTT. It codes for CASTEPAGLNSPLHF.

V is TRBV7-2 and J is TRBJ2-5; the D gene is possibly TRBD2 (6 bases). CDR1 is SGHTA, CDR2 FQGNSA, per germline. The CDR3 spans 15 residues. Trimming removed 2 bases from V and 0 bases from J, with 10 bases in between. The CDR3 loop reads CASSLIAGNQETQYF. CDR3 nucleotides: TGTGCCAGCAGCTTAATCGCGGGAAACCAAGAGACCCAGTACTTC.

V and J are TRBV18 and TRBJ1-2; D not resolved. In germline, CDR1 is KGHSH, CDR2 LQKENI. There are 17 residues in the CDR3. Trimming left V 4 bases short and J 5 bases short, with 23 bases between. CDR3 DNA sequence: TGTGCCAGCTCACGTGGCATTTTACGAGGGAATTTGTATGGCTACACCTTC. The encoded protein is CASSRGILRGNLYGYTF.

V usage is TRBV7-8 and J usage is TRBJ2-3; 8 bases match TRBD2. The ends lost 5 bases at V and 5 bases at J; junction bases unmatched: 6. In germline, CDR1 is SGHVS, CDR2 FQNEAQ. CDR3 length equals 14 residues. For the CDR3, the DNA is TGTGCCAGCAGCCTAACTAGCGGCAAAGATACGCAGTATTTT. Amino acids: CASSLTSGKDTQYF.

V is TRBV7-6 and J is TRBJ2-7; 9 bases map to TRBD2. The junction had 4 bases not matched to a gene; V was cut back by 2 bases and J by 2 bases. This CDR3 contains 15 residues. The germline CDR1 and CDR2 sequences are SGHVS and FNYEAQ. The CDR3 spells CASSLRAGGPYEQYF. For the CDR3, the DNA is TGTGCCAGCAGCTTACGGGCGGGGGGGCCCTACGAGCAGTACTTC.

The chain couples TRBV9 to TRBJ2-3; TRBD2 agrees at 13 bases. Germline CDR1 and CDR2: SGDLS and YYNGEE. CDR3 length: 16 residues. Trimming took 4 bases from V and 1 from J; bases not matched to a gene: 3. The DNA of the CDR3 is TGTGCCAGCAGCCTCGGGACTAGCGGGGGCACAGATACGCAGTATTTT. Amino acids: CASSLGTSGGTDTQYF.

This clone came up once. The rearrangement links TRBV4-1 to TRBJ2-7; 13 bases line up with TRBD2. Germline loops: CDR1 MGHRA, CDR2 YSYEKL. The CDR3 sequence is 16 residues long. V gave up 1 base and J gave up 2 bases; unmatched junction bases: 2. The DNA for the CDR3 is TGCGCCAGCAGCCAAGGAGGGACTAGCGGGGCCTACGAGCAGTACTTC. Translated, it gives CASSQGGTSGAYEQYF.

The chain uses TRBV11-2 and TRBJ2-2, with D hard to call. The CDR3 sequence is 13 residues long. The germline CDR1 and CDR2 sequences are SGHAT and FQNNGV. V lost 3 bases to trimming and J lost 0 bases, with 2 bases between them. The CDR3 sequence is CASSFANTGELFF. In DNA form, the CDR3 reads TGTGCCAGCAGCTTCGCGAACACCGGGGAGCTGTTTTTT. Together with reference TRBV11-2 and TRBJ2-2, the CDR3 gives the full variable domain: EAGVAQSPRYKIIEKRQSVAFWCNPISGHATLYWYQQILGQGPKLLIQFQNNGVVDDSQLPKDRFSAERLKGVDSTLKIQPAKLEDSAVYLCASSFANTGELFFGEGSRLTVL.

The chain uses TRBV18 and TRBJ2-7; D is ambiguous. The CDR3 has 15 residues. The germline V and J ends were trimmed by 3 bases and 3 bases, with 15 bases remaining between them. Germline assignment: CDR1 KGHSH and CDR2 LQKENI. The DNA for the CDR3 is TGTGCCAGCTCACCCCGCGAACGAGGCCGCTACGAGCAGTACTTC. Its translation: CASSPRERGRYEQYF.

This clone was recorded once. The V and J genes are TRBV5-4 and TRBJ1-1; a possible D gene is TRBD1 (5 bases). From germline, CDR1 is SGHNT and CDR2 YYREEE (reference sequence). Trimming shortened V by 2 bases and J by 3 bases, and 8 bases separated the two germline ends. CDR3 length: 13 residues. The CDR3: CASSFTGDTEAFF. CDR3 sequence (DNA): TGTGCCAGCAGCTTTACAGGAGACACTGAAGCTTTCTTT. Complete variable domain (other parts from reference TRBV5-4 and TRBJ1-1): ETGVTQSPTHLIKTRGQQVTLRCSSQSGHNTVSWYQQALGQGPQFIFQYYREEENGRGNFPPRFSGLQFPNYSSELNVNALELDDSALYLCASSFTGDTEAFFGQGTRLTVV.

The chain recombines TRBV30 with TRBJ1-1; possible D gene TRBD1, 5 bases. Germline-derived CDR1 and CDR2 are GTSNPN and SVGIG (reference sequence). The CDR3 is 12 residues long. Trimming took off 2 bases at V and 7 bases at J, with 11 bases between the two ends. The CDR3 is CAWSSRGFEAFF. CDR3 DNA sequence: TGTGCCTGGAGTTCGCGGGGGTTTGAAGCTTTCTTT.

In this sample, this clone turned up a few times. Compared with germline, one end of the junction differs, possibly owing to a read error. This chain links TRBV7-7 with TRBJ2-2; 9 nucleotides line up with TRBD1. CDR3 length: 16 amino acids. Germline loops: CDR1 SSHAT, CDR2 FNYEAQ (reference sequence). In DNA form, the CDR3 reads TGTGCTAGCAGTAAATGGACAGGGGTAAACACCGGGGAGCTGTTTTTT. Amino acids: CASSKWTGVNTGELFF.

The V gene is TRBV28, the J gene TRBJ1-5, with TRBD1 matching over 9 bases. The CDR3 is made up of 19 amino acids. Germline CDR1 MDHEN, CDR2 SYDVKM. The junction had 17 bases not matched to a gene; V was cut back by 6 bases and J by 2 bases. The CDR3 nucleotides read TGTGCCAGCAGCCCCGGGACAGGGTCGTCCGTGAGGCGCAATCAGCCCCAGCATTTT. It translates to CASSPGTGSSVRRNQPQHF.

The V gene is TRBV6-5, the J gene TRBJ2-7; 8 bases map to TRBD1. The CDR3 consists of 14 residues. Germline CDR1 MNHEY, CDR2 SVGAGI. J gave up 2 bases and V 6 bases, and 6 bases lay outside the gene matches. The CDR3 DNA is TGTGCCAGCAGCCAAAGGACAGGGCCCTACGAGCAGTACTTC. Protein product: CASSQRTGPYEQYF.

The V and J genes are TRBV21-1 and TRBJ1-1; the D call of TRBD1 is as the table states it, not checked on the DNA. TRBV21-1 corresponds to a pseudogene. The CDR3 length is 16 residues. The CDR3 DNA is TGTGCCAGCAGCACCCGGTGGGACAGGGAGGACACTGAAGCTTTCTTT. Protein sequence: CASSTRWDREDTEAFF.

This clone was found once. The V gene is TRBV29-1, the J gene TRBJ1-1, with no clear D. In germline, CDR1 is SQVTM, CDR2 ANQGSEA. The V end lost 6 bases, the J end lost 3 bases, and 14 bases lay between the germline ends. This CDR3 is built from 13 residues. The DNA for the CDR3 is TGCAGCGTGCCGGGAGTACGTGACACTGAAGCTTTCTTT. Residues: CSVPGVRDTEAFF.

V and J are TRBV30 and TRBJ1-5; D may be TRBD1 (6 bases). Between the trimmed V and J ends, which lost 4 bases and 0 bases, there was a span of 13 bases. CDR1 and CDR2 (germline): GTSNPN, SVGIG (reference sequence). CDR3 size: 15 residues. The CDR3: CAWNRGGASNQPQHF. CDR3 DNA: TGTGCCTGGAACCGAGGGGGGGCTAGCAATCAGCCCCAGCATTTT.

This clone was seen just once. This chain connects TRBV7-2 to TRBJ2-5; TRBD2 aligns across 8 bases. V shed 5 bases and J 3 bases; nucleotides not matched to a gene: 8. The CDR3 runs 15 residues. Germline-derived CDR1 and CDR2 are SGHTA and FQGNSA. CDR3 sequence (DNA): TGTGCCAGCAGCCCCGGGGGGGTACAGAAAGAGACCCAGTACTTC. It encodes CASSPGGVQKETQYF. Filled out from reference TRBV7-2 and TRBJ2-5, the complete variable domain reads GAGVSQSPSNKVTEKGKDVELRCDPISGHTALYWYRQSLGQGLEFLIYFQGNSAPDKSGLPSDRFSAERTGGSVSTLTIQRTQQEDSAVYLCASSPGGVQKETQYFGPGTRLLVL.

This clone is a singleton in its sample. The chain employs TRBV19 and TRBJ1-1, with TRBD1 matching over 7 bases. The J segment lost 1 base and the V segment lost 5 bases, leaving 7 bases of the junction unmatched. Germline lookup yields CDR1 LNHDA and CDR2 SQIVND (reference sequence). This CDR3 spans 15 amino acids. CDR3 nucleotide sequence: TGTGCCAGTAGTTCGAAAGGGGGCGGGAACACTGAAGCTTTCTTT. Amino acids: CASSSKGGGNTEAFF.

The chain couples TRBV28 to TRBJ1-5; D might be TRBD1 (6 bases). Germline CDR1 MDHEN, CDR2 SYDVKM. CDR3 length: 15 residues. V was clipped by 6 bases and J by 6 bases, with 18 bases between them. This CDR3 reads CASRPGQIWSQPQHF. CDR3 sequence (DNA): TGTGCCAGCAGGCCCGGACAGATTTGGAGTCAGCCCCAGCATTTT.

V is TRBV5-4 and J is TRBJ2-3; 8 nucleotides match TRBD2. Per the germline V gene, CDR1 is SGHNT and CDR2 is YYREEE (reference sequence). V dropped 3 bases and J dropped 1; count of bases not matched to a gene: 4. The CDR3 is 15 amino acids. CDR3 DNA sequence: TGTGCCAGCAGCTACGGACTAGCAGGCACAGATACGCAGTATTTT. This codes for CASSYGLAGTDTQYF. The variable domain in full, completed from reference TRBV5-4 and TRBJ2-3, reads ETGVTQSPTHLIKTRGQQVTLRCSSQSGHNTVSWYQQALGQGPQFIFQYYREEENGRGNFPPRFSGLQFPNYSSELNVNALELDDSALYLCASSYGLAGTDTQYFGPGTRLTVL.

The J gene is TRBJ1-4, the V gene TRBV7-9; D is uncertain. V lost 4 bases and J lost 4, with 10 bases in between. Germline lookup yields CDR1 SEHNR and CDR2 FQNEAQ (reference sequence). The length of the CDR3 is 14 residues. This chain's CDR3 is CASSYGSGNEKLFF. The CDR3 DNA sequence: TGTGCCAGCAGCTATGGAAGCGGTAATGAAAAACTGTTTTTT.

The chain is built from TRBV10-3 and TRBJ2-3; 11 bases are shared with TRBD1. Losses at the gene ends were 6 bases for V and 7 bases for J; bases not matched to a gene: 6. The CDR3 has 14 residues. The germline V gene has CDR1 ENHRY and CDR2 SYGVKD. CDR3 residues: CAIRGDRGSNTQYF. The DNA for the CDR3 is TGTGCCATCAGGGGGGACAGGGGGTCGAATACGCAGTATTTT.

CDR3 coding DNA: TGCGCCAGCAGTGATCGTGCGGGGGGCCGTGAGCAGTTCTTC. This sequence encodes CASSDRAGGREQFF. The chain recombines TRBV10-2 with TRBJ2-1, with 8 positions matching TRBD2. Germline V gives CDR1 WSHSY, CDR2 SAAADI. V lost 3 bases and J lost 9; bases outside the gene matches: 7. The CDR3 has 14 residues.

The chain couples TRBV28 to TRBJ2-3; 8 nucleotides align to TRBD2. Germline CDR1 is MDHEN and CDR2 is SYDVKM. The CDR3 has 15 amino acids. The trim removed 4 bases at V and 6 bases at J, leaving 9 bases unmatched. The CDR3 reads CASSSPAGGRDTQYF. DNA of the CDR3: TGTGCCAGCAGTTCTCCGGCGGGGGGCAGGGATACGCAGTATTTT.

This clone was counted once. The V call is TRBV2, the J call TRBJ2-1; D remains unclear. V shed 9 bases and J shed 0 bases, with 6 bases lying between them. Germline V gives CDR1 SNHLY, CDR2 FYNNEI. This CDR3 is built from 12 residues. As DNA, the CDR3 is TGTGCCAGTAGATACTCCTACAATGAGCAGTTCTTC. Amino acids: CASRYSYNEQFF.

V and J are TRBV2 and TRBJ1-6; possible D gene TRBD1, 6 bases. This CDR3 has 15 residues. The germline gives CDR1 SNHLY, CDR2 FYNNEI. V lost 3 bases and J 9 bases, leaving 15 bases between the germline ends. The CDR3 region has the DNA TGTGCCAGCAGTGATTGGGCAGGGGTAGGTTCACCCCTCCACTTT. Its translation is CASSDWAGVGSPLHF.